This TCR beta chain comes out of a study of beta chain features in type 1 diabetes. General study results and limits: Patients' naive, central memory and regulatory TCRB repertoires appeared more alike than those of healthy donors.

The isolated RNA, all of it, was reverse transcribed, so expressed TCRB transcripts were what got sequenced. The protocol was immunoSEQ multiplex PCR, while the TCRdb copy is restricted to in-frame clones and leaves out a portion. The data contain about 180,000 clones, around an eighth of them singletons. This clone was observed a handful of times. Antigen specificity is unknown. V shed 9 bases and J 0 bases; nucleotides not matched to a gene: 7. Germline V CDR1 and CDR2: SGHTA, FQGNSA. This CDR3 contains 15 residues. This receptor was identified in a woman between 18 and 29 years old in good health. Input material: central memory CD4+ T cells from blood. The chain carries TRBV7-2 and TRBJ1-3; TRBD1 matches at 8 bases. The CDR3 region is CASAPTGVSGNTIYF. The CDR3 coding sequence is TGTGCCAGTGCCCCGACAGGGGTCTCTGGAAACACCATATATTTT.